These 8 T cell receptor beta chains were sequenced from one sample in a study of T cell responses to AZD1222 COVID-19 vaccine. The data were produced by immunoSEQ multiplex PCR, yet TCRdb's version contains in-frame clones alone and is incomplete. This table holds roughly 200,000 clones, 90% to 95% found once. The sample was peripheral blood, taken 28 days after the second dose of the MenACWY control vaccine. These TCRs come from an adult who received the MenACWY meningococcal vaccine as a control.

The chain uses TRBV9 and TRBJ2-3; 8 nucleotides agree with TRBD2. The trim removed 4 bases at V and 4 bases at J, leaving 14 bases unmatched. Germline loops: CDR1 SGDLS, CDR2 YYNGEE. The CDR3 consists of 17 residues. The CDR3 sequence is CASSPNPWAGGADTQYF. The CDR3 coding sequence is TGTGCCAGCAGCCCCAACCCCTGGGCGGGAGGAGCAGATACGCAGTATTTT.

This clone is a singleton in its sample. The chain is built from TRBV7-3 and TRBJ2-6; a weak D match, TRBD1 (5 bases). V was clipped by 2 bases and J by 0 bases, with 17 bases between them. The germline CDR1 and CDR2 sequences are SGHTA and FQGTGA. The CDR3 length is 19 residues. CDR3 DNA sequence: TGTGCCAGCAGCTTAGGATCCTCAGGGATCCCCTCTGGGGCCAACGTCCTGACTTTC. Translation gives CASSLGSSGIPSGANVLTF.

The chain has TRBV11-2 and TRBJ1-3; the D gene is possibly TRBD1 (5 bases). CDR1 and CDR2 from the germline V gene are SGHAT and FQNNGV. V was clipped by 3 bases and J by 13 bases, with 13 bases between them. The CDR3 totals 12 residues. The CDR3 spells CASSLRQQVIYF. CDR3 DNA sequence: TGTGCCAGCAGCTTGAGGCAACAGGTTATATATTTT.

The gene calls are TRBV19 and TRBJ2-1; 10 nucleotides agree with TRBD2. J lost 2 bases, V lost 3 bases, and 4 bases had no gene match. Germline CDR1 is LNHDA and CDR2 is SQIVND (reference sequence). The CDR3 has 16 residues. In nucleotides, the CDR3 is TGTGCCAGTAGTATCCGGACTAGCGGAACCTACAATGAGCAGTTCTTC. Translated: CASSIRTSGTYNEQFF.

The chain employs TRBV6-1 and TRBJ1-5; the D is unclear. The CDR3 has 13 amino acids. Trimming stripped 3 bases from V and 6 bases from J, with 9 bases between. In germline, CDR1 is MNHNS, CDR2 SASEGT. The CDR3 region has the DNA TGTGCCAGCAGTGATTGGGGAGCTCAGCCCCAGCATTTT. The encoded protein is CASSDWGAQPQHF.

The CDR3 loop is CASSPGLAGVEQFF. The CDR3 nucleotides are TGTGCCAGCAGCCCAGGACTAGCGGGAGTTGAGCAGTTCTTC. The rearrangement links TRBV7-3 to TRBJ2-1; 13 positions agree with TRBD2. Germline trimming cut 5 bases from V and 9 bases from J; bases unmatched to any gene: 4. The CDR3 extends over 14 amino acids. Germline V CDR1 and CDR2: SGHTA, FQGTGA.

This chain uses TRBV2 with TRBJ2-3; D not resolved. CDR1 is SNHLY, CDR2 FYNNEI, per germline. The V end was cut by 6 bases, the J end by 8 bases, with 12 bases between. This CDR3 is 12 amino acids long. The CDR3 sequence is CASSSGPGTQYF. CDR3 in DNA: TGTGCCAGCAGCTCTGGCCCAGGTACGCAGTATTTT.

As regards this clone: At the DNA level, this CDR3 is encoded by other sequences in the same sample as well. The chain combines TRBV11-2 with TRBJ2-7; D is uncertain. Per the germline V gene, CDR1 is SGHAT and CDR2 is FQNNGV. This CDR3 has 13 residues. The V end was cut by 1 base, the J end by 2 bases, with 6 bases between. CDR3: CASSLGQTYEQYF. For the CDR3, the DNA is TGTGCCAGCAGCTTAGGTCAAACCTACGAGCAGTACTTC. The variable domain in full, with the rest retrieved from reference TRBV11-2 and TRBJ2-7, is EAGVAQSPRYKIIEKRQSVAFWCNPISGHATLYWYQQILGQGPKLLIQFQNNGVVDDSQLPKDRFSAERLKGVDSTLKIQPAKLEDSAVYLCASSLGQTYEQYFGPGTRLTVT.